The T cell receptor beta chain described here comes from a study of monozygotic twins with inflammatory bowel disease. UMIs that had a 6-nucleotide sample barcode were put in using template switching. After re-calling the 5' RACE reads, TCRdb lists one entry per CDR3 protein, DNA absent. This table holds over 350,000 distinct CDR3 sequences. Germline V CDR1 and CDR2: MNHEY, SMNVEV (reference sequence). This CDR3 has 12 amino acids. Isolation of total RNA was performed on whole blood, with no prior T cell sorting. Input material: blood. This TCR was sampled from a human donor with ulcerative colitis or Crohn's disease, or a healthy co-twin of an affected twin (not recorded which). This chain joins TRBV27 and TRBJ2-7; TCRdb's D call of TRBD1 is untestable without DNA. CDR3 amino acids: CASSNRDVEQYF.